The 6 T cell receptor beta chains below come from one sample, sequenced in a study of prognosis after radiotherapy for stage I lung cancer. By two-round multiplex PCR, the TCR beta CDR3 was amplified from genomic DNA. First-round PCR used primers specific to each TRBV and TRBJ gene. Via MiXCR, TCRdb re-called the multiplex PCR reads, giving one row per CDR3 protein. Of 10,000 to 15,000 distinct CDR3 sequences listed, about 40% are singletons. The specimen comprised PBMCs, sampled before or after stereotactic body radiation therapy (not recorded which). The receptors stem from a donor over 45 with non-small cell lung cancer.

This clonotype was seen ten or more times. The rearrangement uses TRBV5-1 and TRBJ2-2; D gene ambiguous. Germline CDR1 reads SGHRS; CDR2 reads YFSETQ. The V gene lost 0 bases and the J gene lost 7 bases, with 4 bases spanning the gap. CDR3 length: 12 amino acids. The CDR3: CASSLDGGELFF. Written as DNA, the CDR3 is TGCGCCAGCAGCTTGGATGGCGGGGAGCTGTTTTTT.

Concerning this clonotype: A much larger clone differs from this one at a single base, so this may be a read error. The rearrangement joins TRBV5-6 to TRBJ1-1, with 8 bases lining up with TRBD1. The germline CDR1 and CDR2 sequences are SGHDT and YYEEEE. This CDR3 comprises 18 residues. CDR3: CASSFLQGADDGNTEALF. CDR3 nucleotides: TGTGCCAGCAGCTTCTTGCAGGGGGCCGATGACGGGAACACTGAAGCTCTCTTT. Drawing the rest from reference TRBV5-6 and TRBJ1-1, the complete variable domain is DAGVTQSPTHLIKTRGQQVTLRCSPKSGHDTVSWYQQALGQGPQFIFQYYEEEERQRGNFPDRFSGHQFPNYSSELNVNALLLGDSALYLCASSFLQGADDGNTEALFGQGTRLTVV.

This clonotype was seen more than once but under ten times. This may arise from a read error, as a much more abundant clone is one base away. The CDR3, as DNA: TGTGTCACCAGTGATCCCCTCACGCAGTATTTT. Translated: CVTSDPLTQYF. The V gene is TRBV24-1, the J gene TRBJ2-3; D is undetermined. Germline lookup yields CDR1 KGHDR and CDR2 SFDVKD. The CDR3 contains 11 residues.

In this sample, this clonotype turned up a few times. The V gene is TRBV7-9, the J gene TRBJ2-3, with 13 bases identical to TRBD2. V shed 4 bases, J shed 4 bases, and the junction held 5 bases outside the gene matches. Germline-derived CDR1 and CDR2 are SEHNR and FQNEAQ (reference sequence). The CDR3 covers 16 residues. Written as DNA, the CDR3 is TGTGCCAGCAGCTCTTGGACTAGCGGGAGCCCAGATACGCAGTATTTT. Encoded protein: CASSSWTSGSPDTQYF.

This clonotype was counted many times. The rearrangement links TRBV19 to TRBJ2-7; weak D call: TRBD2 (5 bases). Germline V gives CDR1 LNHDA, CDR2 SQIVND (reference sequence). The CDR3 runs to 15 residues. The ends were cut back, 1 base at V and 4 bases at J, with 14 bases in the middle. CDR3 bases: TGTGCCAGTAGTATAGGACCGGGAACCGATTACGAGCAGTACTTC. This codes for CASSIGPGTDYEQYF.

The V and J genes are TRBV27 and TRBJ2-2; perhaps TRBD1 as D (5 bases). CDR3 length equals 18 residues. With 0 bases removed from V and 0 bases from J, the gap between germline ends came to 14 bases. CDR1 and CDR2 (germline): MNHEY, SMNVEV (reference sequence). Here the CDR3 reads CASSLSYRHYTNTGELFF. CDR3 in DNA: TGTGCCAGCAGTTTATCCTACAGGCATTATACGAACACCGGGGAGCTGTTTTTT.